This TCR beta chain came from a study of shared clonotypes between healthy human individuals. The CDR3 contains 16 residues. In germline, CDR1 is KGHSH, CDR2 LQKENI. Trimming took off 2 bases at V and 4 bases at J, with 18 bases between the two ends. This clone came up a few times. Its antigen is not identified. Study-wide results and limits: The rarefaction results pointed to incomplete sorted-subset sequencing despite large depth.

TCRdb's table, derived via immunoSEQ multiplex PCR, lists solely in-frame clones and lacks some. The table has around 980,000 clones, about four fifths seen once; the top ten hold 0.6% to 0.75%. Sequenced input: memory CD4+ T cells from PBMCs. Subset meaning: CD45RA-negative fraction. V usage is TRBV18 and J usage is TRBJ2-7; perhaps TRBD2 as D (6 bases). This receptor was obtained from a man younger than 35 in good health. Some clones in this sample may be carry-over from other donors' samples. The CDR3 reads CASSPNKPGVGYEQYF. CDR3 coding DNA: TGTGCCAGCTCACCAAATAAACCGGGAGTTGGGTACGAGCAGTACTTC.